This T cell receptor (beta chain) was obtained from a study of T-cell reconstitution after alpha-beta-depleted transplantation in children. This clonotype was counted many times. Preparation of the TCRbeta library was carried out with unique molecular identifiers. TCRdb independently ran MiXCR on the PCR reads; one entry per CDR3 protein. The sample records approximately 200,000 distinct CDR3 sequences, just under 6.5% being singletons. Sequenced here: PBMCs, sampled before TCRalphabeta/CD19-depleted stem cell transplant. This TCR derives from a girl less than two years old with combined immunodeficiency, due to receive a stem cell transplant.

CDR3 sequence reads: CASSPGGSPLHF. The CDR3 DNA is TGTGCCAGCAGCCCCGGGGGTTCACCCCTCCACTTT. J is TRBJ1-6 and V is TRBV12-3 or TRBV12-4; D possibly corresponds to TRBD1 (5 bases). The CDR3 spans 12 residues. V lost 6 bases to trimming and J lost 9 bases, with 9 bases between them.